These 29 T cell receptor beta chains share one sample of origin, sequenced in a study of cytomegalovirus exposure and HLA in healthy donors. The PCR contained 60 Vbeta and 13 Jbeta primers. Some clones are missing from TCRdb's copy, which holds only in-frame ones; the method was immunoSEQ multiplex PCR. The table has about 160,000 clones, about 85% seen once. The sample taken for sequencing was PBMCs. The receptors were gathered from a male donor in good health and CMV-seropositive.

The gene calls are TRBV27 and TRBJ2-1, with 12 bases lining up with TRBD2. Germline trimming cut 0 bases from V and 1 base from J; bases unmatched to any gene: 10. The CDR3 totals 20 residues. The germline V gene has CDR1 MNHEY and CDR2 SMNVEV (reference sequence). The CDR3 nucleotides read TGTGCCAGCAGTTTATCGAGACTAGCGGGAGTCGGAGGATCCTACAATGAGCAGTTCTTC. Its protein product is CASSLSRLAGVGGSYNEQFF.

The chain combines TRBV28 with TRBJ2-1, with unresolved D. The germline CDR1 and CDR2 sequences are MDHEN and SYDVKM. V was shortened by 5 bases and J by 4 bases, with 12 bases between the two germline ends. This CDR3 comprises 14 residues. The CDR3 DNA is TGTGCCAGCAGTCTCCTCGGTCCTTACAATGAGCAGTTCTTC. Protein sequence: CASSLLGPYNEQFF.

The chain carries TRBV6-5 and TRBJ1-4; 7 bases agree with TRBD1. CDR1 is MNHEY and CDR2 is SVGAGI in the germline V gene. This CDR3 region has 15 residues. Germline trimming cut 2 bases from V and 7 bases from J; bases unmatched to any gene: 7. The DNA of the CDR3 is TGTGCCAGCAGTTACGGGGGACAGATAGGTGAAAAACTGTTTTTT. Its translation: CASSYGGQIGEKLFF.

In its sample, this clone was seen a few times. This chain links TRBV7-2 with TRBJ2-7, with 12 positions matching TRBD2. CDR1 and CDR2 (germline): SGHTA, FQGNSA. The CDR3 is 14 residues long. The J segment lost 3 bases and the V segment lost 4 bases, leaving 1 base of the junction unmatched. CDR3 amino acids: CASSWGLAGYEQYF. The DNA for the CDR3 is TGTGCCAGCAGCTGGGGACTAGCGGGCTACGAGCAGTACTTC.

This rearrangement joins TRBV27 to TRBJ2-2, with D possibly TRBD1 on 6 matching bases. The CDR3 runs to 13 residues. V lost 8 bases to trimming and J lost 1 base, with 8 bases between them. Germline values: CDR1 MNHEY, CDR2 SMNVEV (reference sequence). The CDR3 nucleotides are TGTGCCAGCGGACAGATGAACACCGGGGAGCTGTTTTTT. Translation: CASGQMNTGELFF.

Written as DNA, the CDR3 is TGTGCCAGCTCACCGACAGGGGGTCAGTCTGGAAACACCATATATTTT. Translation gives CASSPTGGQSGNTIYF. This chain joins TRBV18 and TRBJ1-3; 9 bases align to TRBD1. The CDR3 consists of 16 residues. The germline CDR1 and CDR2 sequences are KGHSH and LQKENI. With V trimmed by 3 bases and J by 1 base, 4 bases remained unmatched.

This clone was seen only a few times. The gene calls are TRBV7-9 and TRBJ2-7, with TRBD1 matching over 7 bases. J gave up 6 bases and V 3 bases, and 5 bases lay outside the gene matches. The CDR3 extends over 13 amino acids. From germline, CDR1 is SEHNR and CDR2 FQNEAQ (reference sequence). CDR3: CASSFRQGVEQYF. The CDR3 DNA reads as TGTGCCAGCAGCTTCAGGCAGGGGGTCGAGCAGTACTTC.

This chain connects TRBV7-2 to TRBJ2-7; 10 bases line up with TRBD1. CDR3 length: 16 amino acids. V was clipped by 2 bases and J by 0 bases; unmatched bases: 4. Germline V gene data show CDR1 as SGHTA and CDR2 as FQGNSA. Here the CDR3 reads CASSLPGQGSSYEQYF. The CDR3 nucleotides are TGTGCCAGCAGCTTACCGGGACAGGGGTCCTCCTACGAGCAGTACTTC.

The chain links TRBV29-1 to TRBJ2-7, with D possibly TRBD1 on 5 matching bases. The germline gives CDR1 SQVTM, CDR2 ANQGSEA. V was shortened by 6 bases and J by 1 base, with 16 bases between the two germline ends. The CDR3 sequence is 14 residues long. The CDR3 region has the DNA TGCAGCGTGGGTGACAGCTCTTCATCCTACGAGCAGTACTTC. Translated: CSVGDSSSSYEQYF.

The chain recombines TRBV19 with TRBJ1-2, with 9 bases identical to TRBD1. This CDR3 comprises 15 residues. V was pared by 2 bases and J by 6 bases, with 7 bases of the junction left unmatched. The germline V gene has CDR1 LNHDA and CDR2 SQIVND (reference sequence). The CDR3 reads CASSILFGTGHGYTF. The CDR3, as DNA: TGTGCCAGTAGTATACTCTTCGGGACAGGGCATGGCTACACCTTC.

The rearrangement uses TRBV5-4 and TRBJ2-1; 7 bases are shared with TRBD2. CDR3 length equals 15 residues. Trimming removed 0 bases from V and 2 bases from J; junction bases left unmatched: 2. The germline V gene has CDR1 SGHNT and CDR2 YYREEE (reference sequence). The CDR3 protein is CASSLGRETYNEQFF. Here the CDR3 DNA reads TGTGCCAGCAGCTTGGGGCGGGAGACCTACAATGAGCAGTTCTTC. Drawing the rest from reference TRBV5-4 and TRBJ2-1, the complete variable domain is ETGVTQSPTHLIKTRGQQVTLRCSSQSGHNTVSWYQQALGQGPQFIFQYYREEENGRGNFPPRFSGLQFPNYSSELNVNALELDDSALYLCASSLGRETYNEQFFGPGTRLTVL.

CDR3 in amino acids: CASSLDFSYNEQFF. Here the CDR3 DNA reads TGTGCCAGCAGCTTGGACTTCTCCTACAATGAGCAGTTCTTC. This chain links TRBV11-2 with TRBJ2-1; D possibly corresponds to TRBD2 (5 bases). From germline, CDR1 is SGHAT and CDR2 FQNNGV. The CDR3 totals 14 residues. V lost 3 bases and J lost 0, with 6 bases in between. The complete variable domain, with remaining parts taken from reference TRBV11-2 and TRBJ2-1, reads EAGVAQSPRYKIIEKRQSVAFWCNPISGHATLYWYQQILGQGPKLLIQFQNNGVVDDSQLPKDRFSAERLKGVDSTLKIQPAKLEDSAVYLCASSLDFSYNEQFFGPGTRLTVL.

This sequence joins TRBV4-2 and TRBJ2-3; weak D call: TRBD2 (6 bases). The ends were cut back, 8 bases at V and 5 bases at J, with 17 bases in the middle. The V gene's germline CDR1 is LGHNA and CDR2 YNFKEQ. The CDR3 contains 14 residues. CDR3 nucleotide sequence: TGTGCCAGCGGAGGGGCGGGAAGGAAAGATACGCAGTATTTT. Residues: CASGGAGRKDTQYF.

The sample holds one count of this clone. This chain joins TRBV7-2 and TRBJ1-2, with D possibly being TRBD1 (5 bases). CDR1 SGHTA and CDR2 FQGNSA come from the germline V gene. This CDR3 is 12 amino acids long. Deletions cut 8 bases from V and 6 bases from J, with 13 bases between. CDR3 amino acids: CASRTREDGYTF. The CDR3 region has the DNA TGTGCCAGCCGAACCAGGGAGGATGGCTACACCTTC.

The genes are TRBV5-1 and TRBJ2-2; TRBD2 agrees at 10 bases. J lost 6 bases, V lost 3 bases, and 5 bases had no gene match. Per germline, CDR1 SGHRS and CDR2 YFSETQ. The CDR3 length is 15 residues. The CDR3 is CASSSLAGRAGELFF. In DNA form, the CDR3 reads TGCGCCAGCAGCTCACTAGCGGGACGGGCCGGGGAGCTGTTTTTT.

This chain connects TRBV27 to TRBJ2-3; weak D call: TRBD1 (6 bases). The CDR3 covers 14 residues. V was shortened by 4 bases and J by 2 bases, with 10 bases between the two germline ends. The germline V gene encodes CDR1 MNHEY and CDR2 SMNVEV (reference sequence). CDR3 loop: CASSSQGYTDTQYF. The CDR3 coding sequence is TGTGCCAGCAGTTCTCAGGGGTACACAGATACGCAGTATTTT.

This clone was counted a few times. CDR3 sequence: CASSQEQDSNQPQHF. The CDR3 region has the DNA TGTGCCAGCAGCCAAGAACAGGATAGCAATCAGCCCCAGCATTTT. This sequence joins TRBV4-2 and TRBJ1-5, with a possible D match to TRBD1 (5 bases). Germline CDR1 LGHNA, CDR2 YNFKEQ. CDR3 length: 15 amino acids. Trimming took off 0 bases at V and 0 bases at J, with 6 bases between the two ends.

The genes are TRBV5-1 and TRBJ1-4; D ambiguous. The CDR3 totals 15 residues. Per germline, CDR1 SGHRS and CDR2 YFSETQ. The V and J ends lost 1 base and 3 bases respectively, with 10 bases between them. CDR3 nucleotide sequence: TGCGCCAGCAGCTTGAAAAGAGCCGCTAATGAAAAACTGTTTTTT. This gives the protein CASSLKRAANEKLFF.

The chain is built from TRBV6-5 and TRBJ2-3, with 8 bases aligning to TRBD2. The germline V gene encodes CDR1 MNHEY and CDR2 SVGAGI. The CDR3 spans 16 residues. V shed 2 bases, J shed 1 base, and the junction held 5 bases outside the gene matches. Written as DNA, the CDR3 is TGTGCCAGCAGTTACGAAGCGGGAGACGGCACAGATACGCAGTATTTT. This encodes CASSYEAGDGTDTQYF.

This CDR3 reads CASSSPGQGVDTQYF. In DNA, the CDR3 is TGTGCCAGCAGCTCCCCGGGGCAGGGGGTGGATACGCAGTATTTT. The chain recombines TRBV11-2 with TRBJ2-3; 7 positions agree with TRBD1. Germline values: CDR1 SGHAT, CDR2 FQNNGV. V dropped 4 bases and J dropped 6; count of bases not matched to a gene: 10. This CDR3 spans 15 amino acids.

The chain uses TRBV11-1 and TRBJ2-2, with D perhaps matching TRBD1 (5 bases). The CDR3 is 14 residues long. V was pared by 7 bases and J by 5 bases, with 14 bases between. From germline, CDR1 is SGHAT and CDR2 FQDESV (reference sequence). The CDR3 is CASTPPQGTGELFF. The CDR3 DNA is TGTGCCAGCACCCCCCCCCAGGGTACCGGGGAGCTGTTTTTT.

The chain uses TRBV11-3 and TRBJ1-2; 9 bases line up with TRBD1. This CDR3 region has 15 residues. The junction had 11 bases not matched to a gene; V was cut back by 2 bases and J by 10 bases. Germline V gene data show CDR1 as SGHNT and CDR2 as YENEEA. DNA for the CDR3: TGTGCCAGCAGCTTAAATTCTCGGGACAGGGAGCACTACACCTTC. As protein: CASSLNSRDREHYTF.

The genes are TRBV5-1 and TRBJ2-2, with D possibly being TRBD1 (5 bases). The CDR3 consists of 15 residues. V gave up 2 bases and J gave up 1 base, with 9 bases separating them. Germline CDR1 is SGHRS and CDR2 is YFSETQ. The CDR3 loop reads CASSFRQKNTGELFF. CDR3 in DNA: TGCGCCAGCAGCTTTAGACAGAAGAACACCGGGGAGCTGTTTTTT.

This chain joins TRBV7-3 and TRBJ1-1; tentative D call: TRBD1 (5 bases). The CDR3 totals 15 residues. The ends were cut back, 5 bases at V and 10 bases at J, with 23 bases in the middle. The germline gives CDR1 SGHTA, CDR2 FQGTGA. CDR3 protein: CASSDGTGGVLGAFF. In DNA, the CDR3 is TGTGCCAGCAGCGACGGCACCGGGGGGGTCCTTGGAGCTTTCTTT. Full variable domain (missing parts from reference TRBV7-3 and TRBJ1-1): GAGVSQTPSNKVTEKGKYVELRCDPISGHTALYWYRQSLGQGPEFLIYFQGTGAADDSGLPNDRFFAVRPEGSVSTLKIQRTERGDSAVYLCASSDGTGGVLGAFFGQGTRLTVV.

The V gene is TRBV28, the J gene TRBJ2-1, with TRBD2 identical over 7 bases. The germline CDR1 and CDR2 sequences are MDHEN and SYDVKM. Trimming at V came to 0 bases and at J to 0 bases, leaving 2 bases not matched to a gene. The CDR3 has 16 amino acids. The CDR3 spells CASSLWGGSSYNEQFF. The CDR3 DNA reads as TGTGCCAGCAGTTTATGGGGCGGGAGCTCCTACAATGAGCAGTTCTTC. The complete variable domain, with remaining parts taken from reference TRBV28 and TRBJ2-1, reads DVKVTQSSRYLVKRTGEKVFLECVQDMDHENMFWYRQDPGLGLRLIYFSYDVKMKEKGDIPEGYSVSREKKERFSLILESASTNQTSMYLCASSLWGGSSYNEQFFGPGTRLTVL.

This sequence joins TRBV27 and TRBJ2-6; TRBD1 matches at 8 bases. The V segment lost 8 bases and the J segment 2 bases; nucleotides outside the gene matches: 11. The germline V gene has CDR1 MNHEY and CDR2 SMNVEV (reference sequence). There are 17 residues in the CDR3. The CDR3: CASRKGQGATGANVLTF. In nucleotides, the CDR3 is TGTGCCAGCCGAAAAGGCCAGGGGGCTACTGGGGCCAACGTCCTGACTTTC. Supplemented by reference TRBV27 and TRBJ2-6, the full variable domain reads EAQVTQNPRYLITVTGKKLTVTCSQNMNHEYMSWYRQDPGLGLRQIYYSMNVEVTDKGDVPEGYKVSRKEKRNFPLILESPSPNQTSLYFCASRKGQGATGANVLTFGAGSRLTVL.

The J gene is TRBJ1-5, the V gene TRBV29-1; the D is unclear. Germline lookup yields CDR1 SQVTM and CDR2 ANQGSEA. The CDR3 has 13 residues. The V and J ends lost 4 bases and 4 bases respectively, with 11 bases between them. The CDR3 reads CSVGGSGNQPQHF. For the CDR3, the DNA is TGCAGCGTTGGAGGTAGCGGGAATCAGCCCCAGCATTTT.

The chain links TRBV9 to TRBJ1-1; D is possibly TRBD1 (5 bases). Between the trimmed V and J ends, which lost 0 bases and 0 bases, there was a span of 12 bases. The CDR3 contains 16 residues. Germline V gives CDR1 SGDLS, CDR2 YYNGEE. The CDR3 spells CASSVVSGSLNTEAFF. The CDR3 DNA sequence: TGTGCCAGCAGCGTAGTGTCAGGGTCCCTGAACACTGAAGCTTTCTTT.

A single count supports this clone. V gene TRBV11-3 combines with J gene TRBJ1-2; TRBD1 might be the D (5 bases). Looked up from germline, CDR1 is SGHNT and CDR2 is YENEEA. This CDR3 region has 13 residues. Trimming stripped 3 bases from V and 3 bases from J, with 8 bases between. Written as DNA, the CDR3 is TGTGCCAGCAGCTTCGACAGTCACTATGGCTACACCTTC. Translating it yields CASSFDSHYGYTF.